Below are 32 T cell receptor beta chains sequenced from a single sample in a study of blood T cell repertoires in COVID-19. Some clones are missing from TCRdb's copy, which holds only in-frame ones; the method was immunoSEQ multiplex PCR. Altogether 140,000 to 150,000 clones are present, 88% being singletons, with the ten largest covering about 2.5%. Sequencing was performed on peripheral blood. All receptors come from a human donor with COVID-19, enrolled during active disease. The donor label of this sample is uncertain.

V gene TRBV2 combines with J gene TRBJ2-7; TRBD1 matches 10 bases. Trimming cost V 7 bases and J 6 bases; bases outside gene matches: 6. The CDR3 covers 13 residues. CDR1 is SNHLY and CDR2 is FYNNEI in the germline V gene. The CDR3 DNA reads as TGTGCCAGCATGGGGACAGGGGAAGGCGAGCAGTACTTC. As protein: CASMGTGEGEQYF.

This chain links TRBV7-3 with TRBJ2-1; D might be TRBD2 (5 bases). The CDR3 loop spans 13 amino acids. Trimming removed 5 bases from V and 9 bases from J, with 14 bases in between. CDR1 SGHTA and CDR2 FQGTGA come from the germline V gene. The CDR3 nucleotides read TGTGCCAGCAGCCCGAGGACTCAGGTTGAGCAGTTCTTC. Translation: CASSPRTQVEQFF.

The chain uses TRBV6-5 and TRBJ1-1; no reliable D call. The CDR3 runs 11 residues. The germline gives CDR1 MNHEY, CDR2 SVGAGI. Trimming left V 7 bases short and J 8 bases short, with 11 bases between. As DNA, the CDR3 is TGTGCCAGCATTCGCGATTCCGAAGCTTTCTTT. Amino acid sequence: CASIRDSEAFF.

The chain carries TRBV7-9 and TRBJ1-5; no clear D. The CDR3 contains 13 residues. Germline V gene data show CDR1 as SEHNR and CDR2 as FQNEAQ (reference sequence). V was pared by 8 bases and J by 5 bases, with 13 bases between. In DNA form, the CDR3 reads TGTGCCAGCGAAGACGGGTCGGATCAGCCCCAGCATTTT. Its translation: CASEDGSDQPQHF.

This sequence joins TRBV6-5 and TRBJ2-5; no definite D call. The length of the CDR3 is 12 residues. V lost 8 bases, J lost 7 bases, and 14 bases lay in between. In germline, CDR1 is MNHEY, CDR2 SVGAGI. CDR3 sequence: CASWMGSGTQYF. CDR3 coding DNA: TGTGCCAGCTGGATGGGTTCGGGGACCCAGTACTTC.

The chain carries TRBV3-1 (or the pseudogene TRBV3-2) and TRBJ1-1; 7 bases agree with TRBD1. The CDR3 totals 16 residues. Trimming removed 1 base from V and 2 bases from J; junction bases left unmatched: 7. Germline-derived CDR1 and CDR2 are LGHDT and YNNKEL (reference sequence). In DNA, the CDR3 is TGTGCCAGCAGCCAAGGGCAGGGGGAAGGAAACACTGAAGCTTTCTTT. This gives the protein CASSQGQGEGNTEAFF.

The chain uses TRBV5-4 and TRBJ2-1; 8 nucleotides agree with TRBD1. The V segment lost 5 bases and the J segment 3 bases; nucleotides outside the gene matches: 7. The CDR3 runs to 15 residues. Germline loops: CDR1 SGHNT, CDR2 YYREEE (reference sequence). The CDR3 loop is CASRRTGGRYNEQFF. CDR3 coding DNA: TGTGCCAGCAGAAGAACAGGGGGTCGCTACAATGAGCAGTTCTTC.

This rearrangement joins TRBV4-2 to TRBJ2-7; 7 bases align to TRBD2. The CDR3 is 16 amino acids. J lost 4 bases, V lost 4 bases, and 13 bases had no gene match. Germline V CDR1 and CDR2: LGHNA, YNFKEQ. In DNA form, the CDR3 reads TGTGCCAGCAGCCCAAGCCCCTCCCGGGGGGTTTACGAGCAGTACTTC. Its protein is CASSPSPSRGVYEQYF.

This clone was seen just once. The genes are TRBV25-1 and TRBJ2-1; D possibly corresponds to TRBD1 (6 bases). Per the germline V gene, CDR1 is MGHDK and CDR2 is SYGVNS. Trimming took 5 bases from V and 0 from J, leaving 20 bases between them. The CDR3 is made up of 18 amino acids. The CDR3 spells CASSKSYLDRTSYNEQFF. CDR3 coding DNA: TGTGCCAGCAGTAAATCCTATCTCGACAGGACCTCCTACAATGAGCAGTTCTTC.

This chain uses TRBV27 with TRBJ2-5, with D uncertain. V shed 6 bases and J shed 5 bases, with 4 bases lying between them. CDR1 and CDR2 from the germline V gene are MNHEY and SMNVEV (reference sequence). The CDR3 consists of 10 residues. Here the CDR3 reads CASSLETQYF. CDR3 nucleotide sequence: TGTGCCAGCAGCCTTGAGACCCAGTACTTC.

The chain has TRBV29-1 and TRBJ1-5; 7 bases are shared with TRBD1. Germline CDR1 and CDR2: SQVTM and ANQGSEA. The V and J ends lost 5 bases and 7 bases, in that order; junction bases with no gene match: 8. The length of the CDR3 is 13 residues. The CDR3 region has the DNA TGCAGCGTTAAGACAGGGCCGGGGCAGCCCCAGCATTTT. Amino acids: CSVKTGPGQPQHF.

The chain has TRBV29-1 and TRBJ2-3; 8 bases align to TRBD1. J gave up 6 bases and V 6 bases, and 11 bases lay outside the gene matches. CDR1 SQVTM and CDR2 ANQGSEA come from the germline V gene. The CDR3 extends over 14 amino acids. Written as DNA, the CDR3 is TGCAGCGTCCTCGGACAGGGCGGGAAGGATACGCAGTATTTT. Amino acid sequence: CSVLGQGGKDTQYF.

This clone was counted between two and nine times. CDR3 amino acids: CATRGWTGTEAFF. The CDR3 DNA follows: TGTGCCACCAGAGGTTGGACAGGCACTGAAGCTTTCTTT. The rearrangement uses TRBV24-1 and TRBJ1-1, with 7 bases matching TRBD1. Germline CDR1 and CDR2: KGHDR and SFDVKD. V lost 7 bases, J lost 4 bases, and 5 bases stayed unmatched. The CDR3 is made up of 13 amino acids.

The genes are TRBV18 and TRBJ1-1; D uncertain. Trimming took 10 bases from V and 2 from J, leaving 14 bases between them. The CDR3 has 13 amino acids. Germline CDR1 is KGHSH and CDR2 is LQKENI. The CDR3 spells CATHPGVNTEAFF. The CDR3 DNA reads as TGTGCCACCCACCCGGGAGTAAACACTGAAGCTTTCTTT.

A few counts support this clone. This chain uses TRBV9 with TRBJ2-1; 7 nucleotides match TRBD1. The CDR3 spans 15 residues. After removal of 6 bases from V and 0 bases from J, the junction contained 6 bases not matched to a gene. CDR1 and CDR2 from the germline V gene are SGDLS and YYNGEE. CDR3 amino acids: CASTPQGNSYNEQFF. DNA of the CDR3: TGTGCCAGCACCCCACAGGGGAACTCCTACAATGAGCAGTTCTTC.

The chain employs TRBV21-1 and TRBJ2-5; TRBD1, the table's D call, was not compared with the DNA. TRBV21-1 counts as a pseudogene. The CDR3 has 16 residues. This CDR3 is CASRKTVGQLQETQYF. CDR3 nucleotides: TGTGCCAGCAGAAAAACTGTTGGACAGCTTCAAGAGACCCAGTACTTC.

CDR3 nucleotide sequence: TGTGCCAGCAGCCAAGCTGAGGGACAGGAGGTGGCTGGCTACACCTTC. Protein: CASSQAEGQEVAGYTF. The chain couples TRBV4-2 to TRBJ1-2; 8 nucleotides line up with TRBD1. CDR1 and CDR2 (germline): LGHNA, YNFKEQ. This CDR3 comprises 16 residues. V lost 1 base to trimming and J lost 7 bases; unmatched junction nucleotides: 11.

The V call is TRBV7-6, the J call TRBJ2-1; maybe TRBD1 (5 bases). Trimming took off 1 base at V and 9 bases at J, with 13 bases between the two ends. This CDR3 region has 14 residues. Germline CDR1 SGHVS, CDR2 FNYEAQ. The CDR3 reads CASSLETGQGEQFF. In DNA form, the CDR3 reads TGTGCCAGCAGCTTAGAAACAGGTCAAGGTGAGCAGTTCTTC.

The chain recombines TRBV7-9 with TRBJ2-3; D unresolved. The V end was cut by 5 bases, the J end by 6 bases, with 3 bases between. The CDR3 has 10 residues. CDR1 and CDR2 from the germline V gene are SEHNR and FQNEAQ (reference sequence). CDR3 residues: CASSLDTQYF. The CDR3 coding sequence is TGTGCCAGCAGCCTTGATACGCAGTATTTT.

The rearrangement joins TRBV7-3 to TRBJ1-4, with 8 bases fitting TRBD1. Per germline, CDR1 SGHTA and CDR2 FQGTGA. V was clipped by 5 bases and J by 8 bases; unmatched bases: 4. This CDR3 contains 13 residues. The CDR3 loop is CASSPRTGEKLFF. For the CDR3, the DNA is TGTGCCAGCAGCCCACGGACAGGGGAAAAACTGTTTTTT.

This clone was picked up one time. The chain has TRBV25-1 and TRBJ2-1; 9 bases match TRBD1. CDR3 length: 18 amino acids. Per germline, CDR1 MGHDK and CDR2 SYGVNS. The V gene end was trimmed by 4 bases and the J gene end by 1 base; junction bases not matched to a gene: 11. The CDR3 is CASSADRGRAFSYNEQFF. The CDR3 DNA follows: TGTGCCAGCAGTGCCGACAGGGGGAGGGCTTTTTCCTACAATGAGCAGTTCTTC.

This clone was observed a handful of times. The chain uses TRBV10-1 and TRBJ2-1, with TRBD1 identical over 7 bases. With V trimmed by 5 bases and J by 3 bases, 4 bases remained unmatched. This CDR3 is 14 amino acids long. Germline V gene sequence: CDR1 WNHNN, CDR2 SYGVQD (reference sequence). The CDR3 region has the DNA TGCGCCAGCAGTAGGGCAGGGGGCTACAATGAGCAGTTCTTC. Translation gives CASSRAGGYNEQFF.

V gene TRBV3-1 (or the pseudogene TRBV3-2) combines with J gene TRBJ2-3; TRBD2 matches at 10 bases. There are 17 residues in the CDR3. Looked up from germline, CDR1 is LGHDT and CDR2 is YNNKEL (reference sequence). Trimming took 1 base from V and 2 from J; bases not matched to a gene: 6. The CDR3 is CASSQVAAGGLTDTQYF. The DNA of the CDR3 is TGTGCCAGCAGCCAAGTTGCAGCGGGGGGGCTCACAGATACGCAGTATTTT.

This chain uses TRBV25-1 with TRBJ2-2, with D perhaps TRBD2 (6 bases). Per germline, CDR1 MGHDK and CDR2 SYGVNS. The CDR3 loop spans 15 amino acids. V was shortened by 7 bases and J by 2 bases, with 14 bases between the two germline ends. The CDR3 nucleotides read TGTGCCAGCACCCCTCCCGGGGGTAACACCGGGGAGCTGTTTTTT. Amino acid sequence: CASTPPGGNTGELFF.

The chain recombines TRBV29-1 with TRBJ2-5, with TRBD2 matching over 13 bases. The length of the CDR3 is 17 residues. Germline lookup yields CDR1 SQVTM and CDR2 ANQGSEA. With 2 bases clipped from V and 2 bases from J, the junction kept 8 bases outside the gene matches. For the CDR3, the DNA is TGCAGCGTTGAAATAGGACTAGCGGGGGCGATTCAAGAGACCCAGTACTTC. The encoded protein is CSVEIGLAGAIQETQYF.

The V gene is TRBV10-2, the J gene TRBJ2-7; the D gene is possibly TRBD1 (6 bases). V shed 6 bases and J shed 5 bases, with 14 bases lying between them. Germline V CDR1 and CDR2: WSHSY, SAAADI. The CDR3 has 13 amino acids. DNA of the CDR3: TGCGCCAGCAGGGAGACAGGTAACAACGAGCAGTACTTC. This translates into CASRETGNNEQYF.

Here the CDR3 reads CASSEMASGGANEQFF. The CDR3 nucleotides are TGTGCCAGCAGTGAAATGGCTAGCGGGGGGGCCAATGAGCAGTTCTTC. The chain links TRBV6-4 to TRBJ2-1, with 12 bases that match TRBD2. Per the germline V gene, CDR1 is MRHNA and CDR2 is SNTAGT. Unmatched junction bases numbered 6, after V lost 3 bases and J lost 6 bases. There are 16 residues in the CDR3.

V gene TRBV7-2 combines with J gene TRBJ2-1, with 14 bases aligning to TRBD2. The germline CDR1 and CDR2 sequences are SGHTA and FQGNSA. The V segment lost 5 bases and the J segment 4 bases; nucleotides outside the gene matches: 4. The CDR3 is made up of 16 amino acids. CDR3 sequence: CASSPRLAGGYNEQFF. As DNA, the CDR3 is TGTGCCAGCAGCCCCCGACTAGCGGGAGGGTACAATGAGCAGTTCTTC.

This rearrangement joins TRBV27 to TRBJ1-6; D not resolved. V gave up 7 bases and J gave up 9 bases, with 22 bases separating them. Germline values: CDR1 MNHEY, CDR2 SMNVEV (reference sequence). The CDR3 spans 16 residues. For the CDR3, the DNA is TGTGCCAGCACCTTAGGGCCTGGCCGGGGAGGTTCACCCCTCCACTTT. Translated: CASTLGPGRGGSPLHF.

The J gene is TRBJ1-4, the V gene TRBV5-1; a possible D gene is TRBD1 (5 bases). The CDR3 is 16 amino acids. Trimming removed 4 bases from V and 0 bases from J, with 13 bases in between. CDR1 is SGHRS and CDR2 is YFSETQ in the germline V gene. CDR3 residues: CASSPGVTATNEKLFF. CDR3 DNA sequence: TGCGCCAGCAGCCCAGGAGTGACAGCAACTAATGAAAAACTGTTTTTT.

The chain couples TRBV5-6 to TRBJ1-5; D might be TRBD1 (5 bases). The V gene's germline CDR1 is SGHDT and CDR2 YYEEEE. Trimming stripped 2 bases from V and 4 bases from J, with 10 bases between. The CDR3 consists of 14 residues. The CDR3, as DNA: TGTGCCAGCAGCTTAGCGCAGGGAAATCAGCCCCAGCATTTT. Residues: CASSLAQGNQPQHF.

The gene calls are TRBV2 and TRBJ1-4; perhaps TRBD1 as D (6 bases). V was trimmed by 8 bases and J by 0 bases, leaving 13 bases between them. The V gene's germline CDR1 is SNHLY and CDR2 FYNNEI. This CDR3 comprises 15 residues. CDR3 in amino acids: CASGPGQTTNEKLFF. CDR3 DNA sequence: TGTGCCAGCGGACCGGGACAAACAACTAATGAAAAACTGTTTTTT.